This TCR beta chain originates from a study of cytomegalovirus exposure and HLA in healthy donors. Study background: An early release of data contained approximately 85 million unique TCRs, which came from HLA-typed donors.

Use of 60 Vbeta and 13 Jbeta primers characterized the PCR. TCRdb keeps only in-frame clones here, not all; method: immunoSEQ multiplex PCR. The repertoire holds over 150,000 clones, approximately 79% seen once, with 1.9% in the top ten. For this clone: Its antigen is unidentified.

The study's findings and limits: Later on, a genetic analysis was performed. It linked a missense variant in DCLRE1C with V- and J-gene trimming of TCR beta.

The germline V gene has CDR1 SEHNR and CDR2 FQNEAQ (reference sequence). V lost 5 bases to trimming and J lost 5 bases, with 18 bases between them. The CDR3 spans 15 residues. This TCR was recovered from a human donor in good health. The chain couples TRBV7-9 to TRBJ2-5; tentatively, D is TRBD1 (6 bases). Sequenced sample: PBMCs. The CDR3 coding sequence is TGTGCCAGCAGCCAAGTCACAGGGTCGGGGGAGACCCAGTACTTC. Translation gives CASSQVTGSGETQYF. Combining the CDR3 with reference TRBV7-9 and TRBJ2-5 gives the whole variable domain DTGVSQNPRHKITKRGQNVTFRCDPISEHNRLYWYRQTLGQGPEFLTYFQNEAQLEKSRLLSDRFSAERPKGSFSTLEIQRTEQGDSAMYLCASSQVTGSGETQYFGPGTRLLVL.